This T cell receptor (beta chain) was sequenced during a study of blood T cell repertoires in COVID-19 (dated by TCRdb to the early 2020s). Study-level background: Samples covering the acute and convalescent phases of COVID-19 were provided by collaborators in the United States, Italy and Spain. The samples were drawn from two sources: the first 160 participants of the ongoing ImmuneRACE study, and 1,200 or so subjects contributed by 6 global collaborators. The repertoires were released in a freely available public database meant as a resource for research on the immune response to SARS-CoV-2. Where HLA class I and class II types were available, the types were taken from metadata supplied by the sample provider, not from assay-based typing. The material from the prospective study consisted of cDNA or gDNA derived from T cells, B-cell-depleted T cells, or PBMCs. Deeply sampled blood TCRbeta repertoires from subjects exposed to, actively infected with, or recovered from COVID-19 were included in the dataset. The sample metadata nearly always contained a de-identified subject ID, COVID-19 status, age in years and sex. Findings and caveats that apply to the study as a whole: How much clinical and demographic metadata was included differed by source and by participant, and the metadata was provided uncurated.

Concerning this clone: Its antigen is not yet known. Within one base of it there is no much larger clone, and no base qualities were kept.

The CDR3 runs 16 amino acids, cysteine and phenylalanine included. The kept DNA is CDR3 alone, 48 bases in frame from the first base. The germline V gene provides CDR1 KGHSH and CDR2 LQKENI. The germline ends are 13 bases apart after V is trimmed by 2 bases and J by 0 bases. Each collaborating institution followed its own protocols to collect whole blood in K2EDTA tubes. Collaborator samples were shipped for TCRbeta analysis as frozen whole blood, isolated PBMCs, or DNA extracted from either sample type. TCRbeta CDR3 regions were amplified from genomic DNA by means of the immunoSEQ Assay, a bias-controlled multiplex PCR. As for the authors' bioinformatics: Nucleated cell counts per sample were estimated from amplification of reference gene primers within the assay. To quantify the absolute abundance of each unique TCRbeta CDR3 rearrangement, sequence reads were collapsed and filtered. For each sample, productive Simpson clonality was calculated by taking the square root of Simpson's diversity index across productive rearrangements. TCRdb obtained this table from immuneACCESS and retained in-frame rearrangements with V and J assigned. These tables miss some clones; where compared with another copy, unresolved V genes account for less than half of the shortfall, and the remainder is unexplained. Clonal size and the V and J genes are those of that table, whereas D and trimming came from the DNA. Recorded for this sample are around 62,000 clones; roughly 80% of them occurred a single time. 8% to 9% of the sample lies in the top ten.

The sequence came from a man over 45 with active COVID-19. Rearrangement joined TRBV18 to TRBJ1-1; the D segment could be TRBD1, given 5 matching bases. Sequenced input: peripheral blood. The CDR3 loop reads CASSPAAGSMNTEAFF. Read as DNA, the sequence is TGTGCCAGCTCACCAGCGGCAGGGTCCATGAACACTGAAGCTTTCTTT.